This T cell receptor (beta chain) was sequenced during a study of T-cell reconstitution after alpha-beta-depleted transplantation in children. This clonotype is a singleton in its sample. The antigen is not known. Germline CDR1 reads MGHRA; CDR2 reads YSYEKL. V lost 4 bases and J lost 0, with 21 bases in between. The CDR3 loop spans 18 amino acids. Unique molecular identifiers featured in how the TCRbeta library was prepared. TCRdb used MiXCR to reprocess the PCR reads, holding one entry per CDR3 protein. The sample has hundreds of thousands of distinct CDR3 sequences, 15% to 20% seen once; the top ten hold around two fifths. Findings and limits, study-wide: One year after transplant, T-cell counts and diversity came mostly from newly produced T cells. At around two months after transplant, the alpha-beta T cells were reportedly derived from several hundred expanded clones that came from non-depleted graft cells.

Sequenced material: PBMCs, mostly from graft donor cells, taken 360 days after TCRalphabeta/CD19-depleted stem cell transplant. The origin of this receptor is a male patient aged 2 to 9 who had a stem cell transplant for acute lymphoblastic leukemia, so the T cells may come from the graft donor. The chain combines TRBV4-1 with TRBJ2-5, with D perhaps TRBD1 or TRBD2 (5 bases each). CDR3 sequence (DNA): TGCGCCAGCAGCCGTCAAGTTGGGACGCGCGTATACCAAGAGACCCAGTACTTC. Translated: CASSRQVGTRVYQETQYF.